The rows below give T cell receptor beta chains drawn from one sample of a study of radiotherapy plus CTLA-4 blockade in lung cancer. The method was immunoSEQ multiplex PCR; TCRdb's version includes in-frame clones alone and lacks a portion of them. This sample has about 59,000 clones, with under 75% found just once. The input for sequencing was peripheral blood, taken from a patient treated with radiotherapy plus ipilimumab. The origin of the receptors is a human donor with non-small cell lung cancer whose response to radiotherapy plus ipilimumab could not be evaluated. Both conserved end residues are part of each CDR3. The D gene is left open where the match is weak. Part of the rows lack a size; the others show once, few, many or a class for expanded clones.

clone_size	j_call	v_call	d_call	cdr3_aa	cdr3_nt
NA	TRBJ2-7	TRBV11-3	TRBD1	CASSLVGRGIYEQYF	TGTGCCAGCAGCTTAGTAGGCAGGGGGATCTACGAGCAGTACTTC
NA	TRBJ1-3	TRBV7-9	TRBD1	CASSPGTGKNTIYF	TGTGCCAGCAGCCCCGGGACAGGGAAAAACACCATATATTTT
NA	TRBJ2-1	TRBV5-1	NA	CASSLDLASSYNEQFF	TGCGCCAGCAGCCTAGACCTGGCGAGCTCCTACAATGAGCAGTTCTTC
NA	TRBJ1-6	TRBV10-3	NA	CAISQGDSPLHF	TGTGCCATCAGTCAGGGCGATTCACCCCTCCACTTT
few	TRBJ2-5	TRBV6-1	NA	CASSRQLPETQYF	TGTGCCAGCAGTCGACAGTTACCAGAGACCCAGTACTTC
NA	TRBJ2-7	TRBV7-3	TRBD2	CASSLLAGVYEQYF	TGTGCCAGCAGCTTACTAGCGGGAGTCTACGAGCAGTACTTC
NA	TRBJ1-1	TRBV2	NA	CASAFDNTEAFF	TGTGCCAGCGCGTTTGATAACACTGAAGCTTTCTTT
NA	TRBJ2-3	TRBV7-3	TRBD2	CASSPFGGTFEADTQYF	TGTGCCAGCAGCCCCTTCGGGGGGACCTTTGAAGCAGATACGCAGTATTTT
NA	TRBJ1-2	TRBV27	TRBD1	CASRDRARGYTF	TGTGCCAGCAGGGACAGGGCAAGGGGCTACACCTTC
NA	TRBJ2-5	TRBV5-1	NA	CASSLAAATRQETQYF	TGCGCCAGCAGCTTGGCCGCTGCGACTAGACAAGAGACCCAGTACTTC
NA	TRBJ2-7	TRBV6-5	NA	CASSEWSSYEQYF	TGTGCCAGCAGTGAATGGAGCTCCTACGAGCAGTACTTC
once	TRBJ1-2	TRBV6-5	TRBD1	CASSYSGGLYGYTF	TGTGCCAGCAGTTACTCAGGGGGCCTCTATGGCTACACCTTC
NA	TRBJ2-1	TRBV7-2	TRBD1	CASSLVRTGGAYNEQFF	TGTGCCAGCAGCTTGGTAAGAACAGGGGGCGCCTACAATGAGCAGTTCTTC
NA	TRBJ2-3	TRBV7-6	NA	CASSLAGAKGTQYF	TGTGCCAGCAGCTTAGCGGGGGCCAAGGGAACGCAGTATTTT
NA	TRBJ2-1	TRBV10-2	TRBD2	CASRELAGGSYNEQFF	TGCGCCAGCCGAGAATTAGCGGGTGGATCCTACAATGAGCAGTTCTTC
NA	TRBJ2-1	TRBV7-6	NA	CASSSPGDEQFF	TGTGCCAGCAGCTCCCCGGGAGATGAGCAGTTCTTC
NA	TRBJ2-5	TRBV9	TRBD2	CASSVGWSLAGGGETQYF	TGTGCCAGCAGCGTAGGATGGAGTCTAGCGGGGGGAGGGGAGACCCAGTACTTC
once	TRBJ2-7	TRBV6-5	NA	CASSESDFSYEQYF	TGTGCCAGCAGTGAATCGGACTTTTCCTACGAGCAGTACTTC
few	TRBJ1-2	TRBV7-9	NA	CASSPGFYGYTF	TGTGCCAGCAGCCCCGGGTTCTATGGCTACACCTTC
NA	TRBJ2-3	TRBV9	TRBD2	CASSQLAGGTTDTQYF	TGTGCCAGCAGCCAACTAGCGGGAGGAACCACAGATACGCAGTATTTT
NA	TRBJ2-7	TRBV7-4	TRBD2	CASRLGRGERTYEQYF	TGTGCCAGCAGATTGGGGCGGGGGGAACGGACCTACGAGCAGTACTTC
NA	TRBJ2-3	TRBV5-4	TRBD2	CASSGTSGGITDTQYF	TGTGCCAGCAGCGGAACTAGCGGGGGGATCACAGATACGCAGTATTTT
NA	TRBJ1-2	TRBV27	NA	CASSLSINGVRVGGYTF	TGTGCCAGCAGTTTATCGATAAACGGCGTCAGGGTCGGCGGCTACACCTTC
NA	TRBJ2-7	TRBV7-9	NA	CASSLALGQNYEQYF	TGTGCCAGCAGCTTAGCGCTCGGACAAAACTACGAGCAGTACTTC
NA	TRBJ2-7	TRBV6-5	NA	CASSYDRPSSYEQYF	TGTGCCAGCAGTTACGACAGGCCAAGCTCCTACGAGCAGTACTTC
NA	TRBJ2-7	TRBV4-2	NA	CASSQDVWGSRADEQYF	TGTGCCAGCAGCCAAGATGTTTGGGGCAGTCGAGCCGACGAGCAGTACTTC
NA	TRBJ1-1	TRBV7-8	TRBD1	CASRGPGGNTEAFF	TGTGCCAGCAGGGGGCCAGGGGGGAACACTGAAGCTTTCTTT
NA	TRBJ1-5	TRBV11-2	NA	CASSSTGNQPQHF	TGTGCCAGCAGCTCGACTGGAAATCAGCCCCAGCATTTT
NA	TRBJ2-3	TRBV4-1	NA	CASSALQGFTDTQYF	TGCGCCAGCAGCGCCTTACAGGGATTCACAGATACGCAGTATTTT
few	TRBJ2-7	TRBV7-2	TRBD2	CASSLGSGGASYEQYF	TGTGCCAGCAGCTTAGGGAGCGGGGGGGCTTCCTACGAGCAGTACTTC
once	TRBJ2-7	TRBV6-1	TRBD1	CASSAFRSGQDAYF	TGTGCCAGCAGTGCGTTTCGGTCGGGACAGGATGCGTACTTC
NA	TRBJ2-5	TRBV6-6	TRBD2	CASSPPTSGGGTQYF	TGTGCCAGCAGCCCACCGACTAGCGGGGGTGGGACCCAGTACTTC
few	TRBJ2-7	TRBV19	TRBD2	CASSPRTSGEEQYF	TGTGCCAGTAGTCCTCGGACTAGCGGGGAAGAGCAGTACTTC
NA	TRBJ2-7	TRBV2	TRBD1	CASSLSGQGAHEQYF	TGTGCCAGCAGCCTTTCGGGACAGGGGGCGCACGAGCAGTACTTC
NA	TRBJ2-7	TRBV7-9	TRBD2	CASSLDLAGTYEQYF	TGTGCCAGCAGCTTAGATCTAGCGGGGACCTACGAGCAGTACTTC
once	TRBJ2-3	TRBV30	NA	CAWTRGLGTDTQYF	TGTGCCTGGACTAGGGGCCTAGGCACAGATACGCAGTATTTT
NA	TRBJ1-1	TRBV30	NA	CAWSGRRFGNTEAFF	TGTGCCTGGAGTGGGAGACGGTTTGGGAACACTGAAGCTTTCTTT
NA	TRBJ1-6	TRBV10-3	NA	CAISEPTDSLLNSPLHF	TGTGCCATCAGTGAGCCGACAGACAGCCTCCTTAATTCACCCCTCCACTTT
NA	TRBJ1-5	TRBV6-5	NA	CASSYTRGFNQPQHF	TGTGCCAGCAGTTACACCAGGGGATTCAATCAGCCCCAGCATTTT
NA	TRBJ2-2	TRBV28	NA	CASSSPGGPNTGELFF	TGTGCCAGCAGTTCCCCAGGGGGGCCGAACACCGGGGAGCTGTTTTTT
NA	TRBJ2-7	TRBV18	NA	CASSGSGNYEQYF	TGTGCCAGCTCCGGGTCAGGGAACTACGAGCAGTACTTC
few	TRBJ1-5	TRBV30	NA	CAWSSPQGQPQHF	TGTGCCTGGAGTTCCCCCCAGGGGCAGCCCCAGCATTTT
NA	TRBJ2-6	TRBV2	NA	CASASPPGGANVLTF	TGTGCCAGCGCTAGTCCCCCCGGGGGGGCCAACGTCCTGACTTTC
once	TRBJ1-1	TRBV5-1	NA	CASSLLDRNTEAFF	TGCGCCAGCAGCTTGTTGGACAGGAACACTGAAGCTTTCTTT
NA	TRBJ2-7	TRBV6-6	TRBD1	CASSYPGQGTYEQYF	TGTGCCAGCAGTTACCCGGGACAGGGTACCTACGAGCAGTACTTC
NA	TRBJ2-2	TRBV5-1	NA	CASSLGIVTGELFF	TGCGCCAGCAGCTTGGGTATCGTCACCGGGGAGCTGTTTTTT
few	TRBJ1-2	TRBV5-1	NA	CASSLGQVDYGYTF	TGCGCCAGCAGCTTGGGGCAGGTTGACTATGGCTACACCTTC
NA	TRBJ1-4	TRBV2	TRBD1	CASSADRIFNEKLFF	TGTGCCAGCAGTGCGGACAGGATCTTTAATGAAAAACTGTTTTTT
NA	TRBJ2-7	TRBV4-1	NA	CASSQQHQVGARLEQYF	TGCGCCAGCAGCCAACAACACCAGGTGGGAGCAAGGCTGGAGCAGTACTTC
NA	TRBJ2-5	TRBV2	TRBD2	CASSPTSGEETQYF	TGTGCCAGCAGCCCGACTAGCGGGGAAGAGACCCAGTACTTC
few	TRBJ1-6	TRBV7-3	NA	CASSLTGENNSPLHF	TGTGCCAGCAGCTTAACAGGGGAAAATAATTCACCCCTCCACTTT
NA	TRBJ1-1	TRBV6-6	TRBD1	CASSYSGTGNTEAFF	TGTGCCAGCAGTTACTCCGGGACAGGGAACACTGAAGCTTTCTTT
few	TRBJ1-6	TRBV4-3	TRBD1	CASSQSRGDNSPLHF	TGCGCCAGCAGCCAATCCAGGGGGGATAATTCACCCCTCCACTTT
once	TRBJ2-7	TRBV30	NA	CAWSVYPLLSYEQYF	TGTGCCTGGAGTGTATATCCCCTCCTCTCCTACGAGCAGTACTTC
NA	TRBJ1-6	TRBV5-6	NA	CASSTEAGNSPLHF	TGTGCCAGCAGCACCGAGGCGGGGAATTCACCCCTCCACTTT
NA	TRBJ1-3	TRBV21-1	NA	CASSTPVRQGAIDLRCAGNTIYF	TGTGCCAGCAGCACACCAGTACGGCAGGGGGCAATAGATTTACGGTGCGCTGGAAACACCATATATTTT
few	TRBJ1-1	TRBV10-3	NA	CAISDGSRAFF	TGTGCCATCAGTGACGGGAGTCGGGCTTTCTTT
NA	TRBJ1-4	TRBV4-1	NA	CASSQEAYPPTVEYEKLFF	TGCGCCAGCAGCCAAGAGGCTTACCCTCCGACAGTTGAATACGAAAAACTGTTTTTT